Each of the 24 T cell receptor beta chains below was sequenced from the same sample in a study of blood T cells in healthy people across ages. With a J-beta primer mix and a sample-barcoded 5' primer, a second PCR ran 7 to 11 cycles. TCRdb recomputed calls from the 5' RACE reads with MiXCR, one row per CDR3 protein. The sample lists fewer than 900,000 distinct CDR3 sequences; around 36% were seen once. The sequencing sample was made of blood. All receptors come from a man aged 18 to 30 in good health.

This clonotype was detected only a few times. V is TRBV12-3 or TRBV12-4 and J is TRBJ1-1; D is perhaps TRBD1 (5 bases). CDR3 length: 13 amino acids. V was trimmed by 7 bases and J by 2 bases, leaving 11 bases between them. The CDR3 spells CASMVGVNTEAFF. In nucleotides, the CDR3 is TGTGCCAGCATGGTAGGGGTTAACACTGAAGCTTTCTTT.

This chain connects TRBV20-1 to TRBJ1-2, with D maybe TRBD1 (5 bases). Trimming cost V 4 bases and J 8 bases, with 29 bases left between them. The germline gives CDR1 DFQATT, CDR2 SNEGSKA (reference sequence). The CDR3 is 17 amino acids. The CDR3 DNA sequence: TGCAGTGCTAAATTGACGGGGGGTTGGACGGGGTTCGACGGCTACACCTTC. This gives the protein CSAKLTGGWTGFDGYTF.

This clonotype was counted once. This may be a read error, as it is one base from a much larger clone. The CDR3 sequence is CASGLHQADYGYTF. The CDR3 DNA sequence: TGCGCCAGCGGCTTGCACCAGGCTGACTATGGCTACACCTTC. The chain carries TRBV5-1 and TRBJ1-2; D not resolved. This CDR3 is 14 amino acids long. The germline V gene encodes CDR1 SGHRS and CDR2 YFSETQ.

This chain joins TRBV28 and TRBJ2-5; possibly TRBD1 for D (6 bases). CDR1 and CDR2 from the germline V gene are MDHEN and SYDVKM. The CDR3 covers 12 residues. V gave up 7 bases and J gave up 11 bases, with 17 bases separating them. CDR3 sequence reads: CASNTGSDEQYF. The CDR3 nucleotides read TGTGCCAGCAACACAGGGAGCGATGAGCAGTACTTC.

This clonotype appeared a few times. The chain uses TRBV12-3 or TRBV12-4 and TRBJ1-1, with D maybe TRBD1 (5 bases). Trimming took 2 bases from V and 5 from J, leaving 9 bases between them. This CDR3 has 13 amino acids. CDR3 nucleotides: TGTGCCAGCAGTTTATGGGGGGGAACTGAAGCTTTCTTT. Translating it yields CASSLWGGTEAFF.

V usage is TRBV5-1 and J usage is TRBJ1-2; D not certain. CDR1 is SGHRS, CDR2 YFSETQ, per germline. V was shortened by 4 bases and J by 8 bases, with 21 bases between the two germline ends. This CDR3 has 15 residues. CDR3 amino acids: CASSRHRPENGGYTF. CDR3 in DNA: TGCGCCAGCAGCAGGCACCGACCAGAAAATGGGGGCTACACCTTC.

The chain employs TRBV20-1 and TRBJ2-5; perhaps D is TRBD1 or TRBD2 (5 bases each). CDR1 is DFQATT, CDR2 SNEGSKA, per germline (reference sequence). The CDR3 covers 16 residues. V was shortened by 0 bases and J by 2 bases, with 16 bases between the two germline ends. The chain's CDR3 is CSARDGAATMQETQYF. The CDR3 DNA follows: TGCAGTGCTAGAGATGGGGCCGCGACTATGCAAGAGACCCAGTACTTC.

This clonotype was counted between two and nine times. The V gene is TRBV2, the J gene TRBJ1-6; TRBD1 matches 9 bases. CDR1 is SNHLY, CDR2 FYNNEI, per germline. The CDR3 totals 16 residues. Trimming cost V 6 bases and J 10 bases; bases outside gene matches: 13. The CDR3 sequence is CASRKSSGTGNSPLHF. The CDR3 region has the DNA TGTGCCAGCAGGAAATCTTCCGGGACAGGGAACTCACCCCTCCACTTT.

This clonotype was counted only a few times. This chain joins TRBV4-2 and TRBJ1-2; tentatively, D is TRBD1 (6 bases). The CDR3 covers 15 residues. From germline, CDR1 is LGHNA and CDR2 YNFKEQ. Trimming took off 4 bases at V and 0 bases at J, with 12 bases between the two ends. The CDR3 spells CASSRGQEANYGYTF. The CDR3 DNA reads TGTGCCAGCAGCCGGGGACAAGAAGCTAACTATGGCTACACCTTC.

V gene TRBV7-9 combines with J gene TRBJ2-4; 11 positions agree with TRBD2. The last part of the DNA fits TRBJ2-5 better; the J call may be wrong. The V gene's germline CDR1 is SEHNR and CDR2 FQNEAQ (reference sequence). The CDR3 consists of 17 residues. The CDR3 here is CASSPRSGGAIKETQYF. The CDR3 nucleotides are TGTGCCAGCAGCCCGCGTAGCGGGGGGGCCATTAAAGAGACCCAGTACTTC.

The V and J genes are TRBV7-9 and TRBJ2-3, with D possibly TRBD1 on 5 matching bases. The CDR3 is 14 amino acids. Germline V CDR1 and CDR2: SEHNR, FQNEAQ (reference sequence). V was trimmed by 8 bases and J by 1 base, leaving 13 bases between them. In DNA form, the CDR3 reads TGTGCCAGCGAAAGGGGTGGGGGCACAGATACGCAGTATTTT. Translated: CASERGGGTDTQYF.

The rearrangement links TRBV20-1 to TRBJ2-1; 7 nucleotides align to TRBD1. Germline V CDR1 and CDR2: DFQATT, SNEGSKA (reference sequence). The CDR3 length is 12 residues. The CDR3 loop is CRLDRSYNEQFF. CDR3 nucleotide sequence: TGCAGGCTGGACAGGTCATACAATGAGCAGTTCTTC.

The genes are TRBV21-1 and TRBJ2-1; the D segment call TRBD1 is taken from the table without a DNA check. TRBV21-1 is a documented pseudogene. The CDR3 consists of 16 residues. The CDR3 DNA reads TGTGCCGGCAGCACTGACAGATACCTTTTCTACAATGAGCAGTTCTTC. It specifies CAGSTDRYLFYNEQFF.

This clonotype has just a few counts. The chain couples TRBV7-2 to TRBJ1-1, with D tentatively TRBD1 (5 bases). This CDR3 has 15 residues. From germline, CDR1 is SGHTA and CDR2 FQGNSA. The V end was cut by 5 bases, the J end by 3 bases, with 16 bases between. CDR3 loop: CASSGIGTAYTEAFF. CDR3 sequence (DNA): TGTGCCAGCAGCGGGATCGGGACGGCTTACACTGAAGCTTTCTTT.

This clonotype was recorded many times. The chain is built from TRBV5-6 and TRBJ2-3, with TRBD1 identical over 9 bases. The junction had 2 bases not matched to a gene; V was cut back by 0 bases and J by 3 bases. There are 15 residues in the CDR3. Germline V gene sequence: CDR1 SGHDT, CDR2 YYEEEE. The CDR3: CASSLVGTGTDTQYF. In DNA form, the CDR3 reads TGTGCCAGCAGCTTGGTCGGGACAGGGACAGATACGCAGTATTTT.

This clonotype turned up a few times. The rearrangement joins TRBV7-2 to TRBJ1-6, with D unclear. This CDR3 is 14 amino acids long. Trimming took off 1 base at V and 4 bases at J, with 5 bases between the two ends. Germline V gene lookup returns CDR1 SGHTA and CDR2 FQGNSA. CDR3: CASSLERYNSPLHF. DNA for the CDR3: TGTGCCAGCAGCTTAGAGAGATATAATTCACCCCTCCACTTT.

This clonotype was seen repeatedly, ten times or more. The chain couples TRBV29-1 to TRBJ2-3; possibly TRBD1 or TRBD2 for D (6 bases each). Germline CDR1 reads SQVTM; CDR2 reads ANQGSEA. This CDR3 is built from 14 residues. Trimming cost V 7 bases and J 8 bases, with 22 bases left between them. CDR3 sequence reads: CSGGDTLQLGTQYF. The CDR3 nucleotides read TGCAGCGGGGGGGACACCCTCCAGCTTGGTACGCAGTATTTT.

J is TRBJ2-5 and V is TRBV5-5; D call uncertain. Trimming cost V 0 bases and J 0 bases, with 9 bases left between them. The length of the CDR3 is 15 residues. The germline CDR1 and CDR2 sequences are SGHKS and YYEKEE (reference sequence). This chain's CDR3 is CASSLGPANQETQYF. The CDR3 bases are TGTGCCAGCAGCTTGGGGCCAGCCAACCAAGAGACCCAGTACTTC.

Points on this clonotype: An end of the junction does not agree with germline; a read error may underlie this. V usage is TRBV7-2 and J usage is TRBJ2-7; D is ambiguous. This CDR3 comprises 13 residues. From germline, CDR1 is SGHTA and CDR2 FQGNSA. This CDR3 is CANSPSTLYEQYF. The DNA for the CDR3 is TGTGCCAACAGCCCCTCGACCCTCTACGAGCAGTACTTC. The variable domain in full, completed from reference TRBV7-2 and TRBJ2-7, reads GAGVSQSPSNKVTEKGKDVELRCDPISGHTALYWYRQSLGQGLEFLIYFQGNSAPDKSGLPSDRFSAERTGGSVSTLTIQRTQQEDSAVYLCANSPSTLYEQYFGPGTRLTVT.

This clonotype showed up many times. The rearrangement joins TRBV6-5 to TRBJ2-1; no firm D call. Looked up from germline, CDR1 is MNHEY and CDR2 is SVGAGI. With 0 bases removed from V and 4 bases from J, the gap between germline ends came to 10 bases. This CDR3 has 15 residues. The CDR3 sequence is CASSYSPSLYNEQFF. CDR3 in DNA: TGTGCCAGCAGTTACTCGCCTAGTCTGTACAATGAGCAGTTCTTC.

This clonotype was detected a few times. The gene calls are TRBV12-3 or TRBV12-4 and TRBJ2-4, with D perhaps matching TRBD1 (6 bases). The CDR3 contains 16 residues. V gave up 6 bases and J gave up 3 bases, with 18 bases separating them. The CDR3 is CASSLRGTVNKNIQYF. DNA of the CDR3: TGTGCCAGCAGCCTCAGGGGTACGGTTAACAAAAACATTCAGTACTTC.

The chain couples TRBV2 to TRBJ1-4, with 10 bases identical to TRBD1. After removal of 6 bases from V and 6 bases from J, the junction contained 4 bases not matched to a gene. This CDR3 contains 14 residues. Germline-derived CDR1 and CDR2 are SNHLY and FYNNEI. The CDR3 DNA follows: TGTGCCAGCAGAATGGGGACAGGGGATGAAAAACTGTTTTTT. Translated, it gives CASRMGTGDEKLFF.

The chain is built from TRBV29-1 and TRBJ1-4; D gene ambiguous. Germline V lookup: CDR1 SQVTM, CDR2 ANQGSEA. The CDR3 totals 15 residues. The ends were cut back, 2 bases at V and 7 bases at J, with 17 bases in the middle. CDR3 nucleotides: TGCAGCGTTGAATCAGCGGACCTCCCCGGTGAAAAACTGTTTTTT. Protein: CSVESADLPGEKLFF.

This chain uses TRBV7-3 with TRBJ2-1, with TRBD2 matching 13 bases. Losses at the gene ends were 5 bases for V and 7 bases for J; bases not matched to a gene: 5. The germline V gene has CDR1 SGHTA and CDR2 FQGTGA. The CDR3 totals 15 residues. The CDR3, as DNA: TGTGCCAGCAGCCCGACTAGCGGGGGGATAAATGAGCAGTTCTTC. This encodes CASSPTSGGINEQFF. The full variable domain, rest sourced from reference TRBV7-3 and TRBJ2-1, is GAGVSQTPSNKVTEKGKYVELRCDPISGHTALYWYRQSLGQGPEFLIYFQGTGAADDSGLPNDRFFAVRPEGSVSTLKIQRTERGDSAVYLCASSPTSGGINEQFFGPGTRLTVL.